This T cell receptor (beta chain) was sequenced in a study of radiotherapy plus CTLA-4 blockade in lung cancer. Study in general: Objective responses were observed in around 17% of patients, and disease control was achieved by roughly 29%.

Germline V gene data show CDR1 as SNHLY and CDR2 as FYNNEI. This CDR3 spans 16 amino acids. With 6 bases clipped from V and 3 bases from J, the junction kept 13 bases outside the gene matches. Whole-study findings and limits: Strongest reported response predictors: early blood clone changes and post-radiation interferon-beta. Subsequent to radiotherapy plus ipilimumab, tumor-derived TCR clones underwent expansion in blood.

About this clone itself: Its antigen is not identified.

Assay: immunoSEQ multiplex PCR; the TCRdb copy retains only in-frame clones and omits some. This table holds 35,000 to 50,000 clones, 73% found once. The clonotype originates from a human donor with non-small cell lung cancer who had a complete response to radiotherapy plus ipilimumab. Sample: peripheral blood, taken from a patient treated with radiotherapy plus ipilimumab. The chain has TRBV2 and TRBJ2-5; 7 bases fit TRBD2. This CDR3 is CASSLLWGEGEETQYF. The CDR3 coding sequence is TGTGCCAGCAGCCTACTCTGGGGGGAGGGCGAAGAGACCCAGTACTTC.